These 20 T cell receptor beta chains share one sample of origin, sequenced in a study of CD8+ T cells in alopecia areata. The treatment is: oral pan-JAK inhibitor, 5-10 mg twice daily. After isolation, RNA underwent reverse transcription to generate cDNA as the sequencing template. Sequenced by immunoSEQ multiplex PCR; TCRdb stores in-frame clones only, minus some. The sample has about 160,000 clones; 50% to 70% are singletons. Sequencing used CD4+ T cells sorted from blood, obtained at week 4, from a patient treated with tofacitinib. Receptors originate from a human donor with alopecia areata.

V usage is TRBV9 and J usage is TRBJ2-4, with D tentatively TRBD1 (6 bases). V dropped 4 bases and J dropped 7 bases, with 12 bases sitting between them. The CDR3 is 13 amino acids. Germline V CDR1 and CDR2: SGDLS, YYNGEE. The CDR3 bases are TGTGCCAGCAGCTCACAGGGTTCGAACATTCAGTACTTC. Its protein product is CASSSQGSNIQYF.

The gene calls are TRBV11-2 and TRBJ2-1; no definite D call. CDR1 is SGHAT, CDR2 FQNNGV, per germline. The CDR3 covers 11 residues. V gave up 5 bases and J gave up 6 bases, with 5 bases separating them. Here the CDR3 DNA reads TGTGCCAGCAGCCGCTTCAATGAGCAGTTCTTC. Residues: CASSRFNEQFF.

This clone was seen only a few times. The genes are TRBV30 and TRBJ1-1; D might be TRBD1 (5 bases). The ends were cut back, 3 bases at V and 0 bases at J, with 8 bases in the middle. The CDR3 is 13 residues long. The germline gives CDR1 GTSNPN, CDR2 SVGIG (reference sequence). CDR3 protein: CAWSRAMNTEAFF. The CDR3, as DNA: TGTGCCTGGAGCAGGGCAATGAACACTGAAGCTTTCTTT.

The rearrangement joins TRBV9 to TRBJ2-3; a weak D match, TRBD2 (5 bases). Germline-derived CDR1 and CDR2 are SGDLS and YYNGEE. The CDR3 has 15 residues. The germline V and J ends were trimmed by 1 base and 0 bases, with 9 bases remaining between them. This CDR3 reads CASSVIATSTDTQYF. The DNA of the CDR3 is TGTGCCAGCAGCGTAATAGCGACTAGCACAGATACGCAGTATTTT.

V and J are TRBV7-9 and TRBJ2-7; D gene uncertain. The V end lost 3 bases, the J end lost 3 bases, and 6 bases lay between the germline ends. Germline CDR1 and CDR2: SEHNR and FQNEAQ (reference sequence). This CDR3 is 12 amino acids long. CDR3 in amino acids: CASSLGYYEQYF. In nucleotides, the CDR3 is TGTGCCAGCAGCTTGGGCTACTACGAGCAGTACTTC.

The chain recombines TRBV5-1 with TRBJ2-4, with no clear D. Per the germline V gene, CDR1 is SGHRS and CDR2 is YFSETQ. Trimming removed 5 bases at V and 9 bases at J, with 21 bases between. This CDR3 has 15 amino acids. In DNA, the CDR3 is TGCGCCAGCAGGGACCCTGGGCCTGGGTTCAGCATTCAGTACTTC. This sequence encodes CASRDPGPGFSIQYF.

V and J are TRBV5-6 and TRBJ2-5; D unresolved. Germline V lookup: CDR1 SGHDT, CDR2 YYEEEE. With 3 bases removed from V and 5 bases from J, the gap between germline ends came to 5 bases. This CDR3 is 11 amino acids long. CDR3 nucleotides: TGTGCCAGCAGCTCAGTCGAGACCCAGTACTTC. Its protein is CASSSVETQYF.

This chain joins TRBV30 and TRBJ2-7, with D unclear. V was cut by 0 bases and J by 3 bases, with 15 bases left in between. The CDR3 spans 15 residues. CDR1 is GTSNPN and CDR2 is SVGIG in the germline V gene (reference sequence). CDR3 sequence reads: CAWSVILGRSYEQYF. CDR3 nucleotides: TGTGCCTGGAGTGTAATTCTGGGCCGGAGCTACGAGCAGTACTTC. Full variable domain (outside the CDR3, taken from reference TRBV30 and TRBJ2-7): SQTIHQWPATLVQPVGSPLSLECTVEGTSNPNLYWYRQAAGRGLQLLFYSVGIGQISSEVPQNLSASRPQDRQFILSSKKLLLSDSGFYLCAWSVILGRSYEQYFGPGTRLTVT.

This clone was found once. The chain couples TRBV29-1 to TRBJ2-3; TRBD2 aligns across 8 bases. Looked up from germline, CDR1 is SQVTM and CDR2 is ANQGSEA. CDR3 length: 15 residues. J gave up 0 bases and V 3 bases, and 5 bases lay outside the gene matches. The CDR3 sequence: CSVERASGSTDTQYF. The CDR3 DNA is TGCAGCGTTGAGAGGGCTAGCGGGAGCACAGATACGCAGTATTTT.

V gene TRBV5-6 combines with J gene TRBJ2-1, with D perhaps being TRBD1 or TRBD2 (5 bases each). Deletions cut 4 bases from V and 1 base from J, with 15 bases between. Germline CDR1 is SGHDT and CDR2 is YYEEEE. The length of the CDR3 is 16 residues. The CDR3 spells CASSARGDLSYNEQFF. The CDR3 nucleotides read TGTGCCAGCAGCGCCCGAGGGGATTTGTCCTACAATGAGCAGTTCTTC.

The rearrangement joins TRBV27 to TRBJ1-6, with no clear D. The CDR3 totals 17 residues. CDR1 is MNHEY, CDR2 SMNVEV, per germline (reference sequence). V was shortened by 2 bases and J by 0 bases, with 11 bases between the two germline ends. As DNA, the CDR3 is TGTGCCAGCAGTTTAAAGACTTCGGACTCCTATAATTCACCCCTCCACTTT. Translating it yields CASSLKTSDSYNSPLHF.

The chain employs TRBV6-5 and TRBJ1-6; 9 bases agree with TRBD1. This CDR3 is built from 14 residues. CDR1 and CDR2 (germline): MNHEY, SVGAGI. Trimming cost V 8 bases and J 13 bases; bases outside gene matches: 12. The CDR3 DNA follows: TGTGCCAGCTCGATTCGGGACAGGGATTTTCCCCTCCACTTT. Its translation: CASSIRDRDFPLHF.

This clone showed up just once. The rearrangement joins TRBV2 to TRBJ2-3; TRBD2 aligns across 9 bases. Germline V gene data show CDR1 as SNHLY and CDR2 as FYNNEI. CDR3 length equals 14 residues. The trim removed 6 bases at V and 3 bases at J, leaving 4 bases unmatched. The CDR3 sequence is CASRVAGVTDTQYF. CDR3 DNA sequence: TGTGCCAGCAGGGTAGCGGGAGTGACAGATACGCAGTATTTT.

V and J are TRBV6-5 and TRBJ2-7, with a tentative D call TRBD2 (6 bases). The germline gives CDR1 MNHEY, CDR2 SVGAGI. This CDR3 is built from 12 residues. Between the trimmed V and J ends, which lost 7 bases and 4 bases, there was a span of 11 bases. Here the CDR3 reads CASIGGTYEQYF. The CDR3 nucleotides read TGTGCCAGCATCGGGGGTACTTACGAGCAGTACTTC.

The genes are TRBV6-1 and TRBJ1-2; maybe TRBD1 (6 bases). Trimming stripped 10 bases from V and 7 bases from J, with 13 bases between. This CDR3 spans 11 amino acids. Germline CDR1 MNHNS, CDR2 SASEGT. The CDR3 sequence is CATRLQGGYTF. CDR3 nucleotide sequence: TGTGCCACCCGACTACAGGGTGGCTACACCTTC.

The V and J genes are TRBV5-6 and TRBJ2-5; the match to TRBD1 covers 8 bases. The trim removed 6 bases at V and 5 bases at J, leaving 6 bases unmatched. This CDR3 has 13 residues. The germline gives CDR1 SGHDT, CDR2 YYEEEE. The DNA for the CDR3 is TGTGCCAGCACGGGCGGGACAGGCGAGACCCAGTACTTC. Protein product: CASTGGTGETQYF.

The gene calls are TRBV7-8 and TRBJ2-7, with TRBD1 matching over 8 bases. V shed 4 bases and J 5 bases; nucleotides not matched to a gene: 7. CDR3 length equals 14 residues. The germline CDR1 and CDR2 sequences are SGHVS and FQNEAQ. Here the CDR3 DNA reads TGTGCCAGCAGCTCAAGGACAGGGATCCACGAGCAGTACTTC. Its translation is CASSSRTGIHEQYF.

This clone turned up a few times. The gene calls are TRBV7-2 and TRBJ2-7; TRBD1 matches at 7 bases. This CDR3 contains 15 residues. CDR1 and CDR2 from the germline V gene are SGHTA and FQGNSA. V trimming: 4 bases; J trimming: 0 bases; junction bases outside the gene matches: 6. CDR3: CASSYRDSLSYEQYF. CDR3 nucleotides: TGTGCCAGCAGCTACCGGGACAGCCTCTCCTACGAGCAGTACTTC. The full variable domain, its missing parts supplied by reference TRBV7-2 and TRBJ2-7, is GAGVSQSPSNKVTEKGKDVELRCDPISGHTALYWYRQSLGQGLEFLIYFQGNSAPDKSGLPSDRFSAERTGGSVSTLTIQRTQQEDSAVYLCASSYRDSLSYEQYFGPGTRLTVT.

This chain connects TRBV6-5 to TRBJ2-7; the D gene is possibly TRBD1 (5 bases). The CDR3 spans 14 residues. Germline V lookup: CDR1 MNHEY, CDR2 SVGAGI. Trimming stripped 2 bases from V and 5 bases from J, with 13 bases between. CDR3 sequence: CASSYGQGYNEQYF. The CDR3 DNA reads TGTGCCAGCAGTTACGGGCAGGGATACAACGAGCAGTACTTC.

This clone was counted between two and nine times. The chain couples TRBV29-1 to TRBJ2-7, with D perhaps TRBD1 (5 bases). Germline values: CDR1 SQVTM, CDR2 ANQGSEA. The V gene lost 3 bases and the J gene lost 5 bases, with 14 bases spanning the gap. The CDR3 runs 13 residues. CDR3 protein: CSVDPGQGHEQYF. For the CDR3, the DNA is TGCAGCGTTGACCCAGGCCAGGGCCACGAGCAGTACTTC.